Listed here is a single T cell receptor (beta chain). Its antigen is not known. Only in-frame clones appear in the TCRdb table, and some are missing; sequencing was by immunoSEQ multiplex PCR. The table includes more than 85,000 clones, more than 75% detected once. These data are taken from a study of cytomegalovirus exposure and HLA in healthy donors. Findings and caveats of the study: For cytomegalovirus status, the classifier reportedly gave diagnoses with high specificity and sensitivity. Under in vitro conditions, three CMV-associated chains were confirmed as specific for CMV antigens.

The sequenced sample was PBMCs. This TCR was sampled from a woman aged 25 to 39 in good health and CMV-seropositive.

This CDR3 is CASSLAFGTDSPLHF. As DNA, the CDR3 is TGCGCCAGCAGCTTGGCGTTCGGGACAGATTCACCCCTCCACTTT. The rearrangement links TRBV5-1 to TRBJ1-6, with TRBD1 identical over 7 bases. CDR1 SGHRS and CDR2 YFSETQ come from the germline V gene. CDR3 length: 15 residues. Germline trimming cut 0 bases from V and 8 bases from J; bases unmatched to any gene: 5.